This T cell receptor (beta chain) was observed in a study of T cells in Graves' hyperthyroidism and ophthalmopathy. Findings of the study overall: A model built on 13 V-J features separated ophthalmopathy from stable hyperthyroidism. Blood also contained most expanded thyroid clonotypes above 0.001.

CDR3 length: 13 residues. V lost 0 bases and J lost 9, with 12 bases in between. In germline, CDR1 is DFQATT, CDR2 SNEGSKA (reference sequence). Amplified TCR beta CDR3 regions came from RNA transcripts. In the first-round RT-PCR of the TCR CDR3, the HTBI primer set was used. TCRdb fed the multiplex PCR reads into MiXCR, producing one record per CDR3 protein. This table holds 350,000 to 450,000 distinct CDR3 sequences, over 12% found once. This clonotype was counted many times. What it binds is unknown. Exclusion followed for patients with uncontrolled infection, other autoimmune disease, pregnancy or lactation.

Sequencing was done on a sample of blood. The source of this sequence is a man in his fifties or sixties with Graves' ophthalmopathy. This chain joins TRBV20-1 and TRBJ2-4; D is ambiguous. DNA for the CDR3: TGCAGTGCTAGAGATCATGGGGTGCGCATTCAGTACTTC. Residues: CSARDHGVRIQYF.